This T cell receptor beta chain was identified during a study of blood T cell repertoires in COVID-19 (dated by TCRdb to about 2020). For the wider study: The collaborator samples originated in the United States, Italy and Spain and spanned the acute and convalescent phases of COVID-19. Subjects who had been exposed to COVID-19, were actively infected with it, or had recovered from it provided the deeply sampled blood TCRbeta repertoires that made up the dataset. Where available, HLA class I and class II types were obtained from metadata supplied by the sample provider rather than from assay-based typing. The prospective study material was composed of cDNA or gDNA derived from T cells, B-cell-depleted T cells, or PBMCs. The samples were drawn from two sources: the first 160 participants of the ongoing ImmuneRACE study, and fewer than 1,500 subjects contributed by 6 global collaborators. The sample metadata nearly always contained a de-identified subject ID, COVID-19 status, age in years and sex. A freely available public database, intended as a resource for researchers studying the immune response to SARS-CoV-2, is where the repertoires were released.

Overall study outcomes, separate from this receptor: Clinical and demographic metadata were provided uncurated, with the amount varying by source and participant.

A second Seattle source provided samples from volunteer blood donors who had recovered from COVID-19. Whole blood was collected in K2EDTA tubes by collaborating institutions according to the institutions' own protocols. For TCRbeta analysis, collaborators shipped samples in one of three forms: frozen whole blood, isolated PBMCs, or DNA extracted from either of those sample types. The CDR1 and CDR2 encoded by the germline V gene are SGHTA and FQGNSA. From cysteine to phenylalanine, the CDR3 is 15 amino acids long. The read is trimmed to its CDR3 DNA, 45 bases read in frame from base 1. Trimming takes 5 bases from V and 8 bases from J, and the germline ends sit 21 bases apart. In the case of this clone: It lacks a known antigen. No qualities accompany the bases; no much larger clone lies one base away.

TCRbeta CDR3 regions were amplified from genomic DNA using the immunoSEQ Assay, a bias-controlled multiplex PCR. Regarding the original processing steps: The number of nucleated cells in each sample was estimated by amplification of reference gene primers within the assay. To quantify the absolute abundance of each unique TCRbeta CDR3 rearrangement, sequence reads were collapsed and filtered. For each sample, productive Simpson clonality was calculated as the square root of Simpson's diversity index over productive rearrangements. In TCRdb, the immuneACCESS table is reduced to in-frame sequences with V and J assigned. These tables do not hold every clone; where another copy was compared, an unresolved V gene accounts for under half, and the others remain unexplained. V, J and clone size are those of that table, while D and trimming were read from the DNA. This sample holds fewer than 250,000 clones; 75% to 90% were observed only once. The top ten constitute around 6.9% of the sample.

What was sequenced was peripheral blood. The receptor chain draws on TRBV7-2 and TRBJ1-2, with no D gene named confidently. The source of this sequence is a man aged 55-75 years who had recovered from COVID-19. The CDR3 region has the sequence CASSPTPVARGGYTF. The sequenced DNA: TGTGCCAGCAGCCCCACCCCCGTCGCCCGAGGGGGCTACACCTTC.